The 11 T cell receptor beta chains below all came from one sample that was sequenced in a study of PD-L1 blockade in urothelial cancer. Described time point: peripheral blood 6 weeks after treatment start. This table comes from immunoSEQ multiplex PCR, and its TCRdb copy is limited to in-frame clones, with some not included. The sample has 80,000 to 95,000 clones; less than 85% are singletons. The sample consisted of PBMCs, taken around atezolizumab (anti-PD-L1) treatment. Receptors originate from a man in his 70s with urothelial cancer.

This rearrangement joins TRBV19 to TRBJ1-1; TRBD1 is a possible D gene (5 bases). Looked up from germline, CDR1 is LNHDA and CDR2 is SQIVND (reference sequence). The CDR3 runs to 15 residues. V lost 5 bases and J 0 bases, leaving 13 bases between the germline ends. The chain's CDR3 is CASSQPGGLNTEAFF. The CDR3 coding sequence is TGTGCCAGTAGTCAACCGGGGGGGTTGAACACTGAAGCTTTCTTT.

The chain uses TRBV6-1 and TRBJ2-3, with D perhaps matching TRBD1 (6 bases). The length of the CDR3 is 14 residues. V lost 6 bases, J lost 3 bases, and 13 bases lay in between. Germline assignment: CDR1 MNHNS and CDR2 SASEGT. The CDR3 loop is CASREQGLTDTQYF. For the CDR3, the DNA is TGTGCCAGCAGGGAACAGGGATTGACAGATACGCAGTATTTT.

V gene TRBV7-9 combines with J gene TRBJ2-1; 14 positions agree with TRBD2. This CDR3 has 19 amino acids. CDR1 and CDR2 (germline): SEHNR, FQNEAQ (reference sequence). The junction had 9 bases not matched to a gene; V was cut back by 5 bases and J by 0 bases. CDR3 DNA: TGTGCCAGCAGCCCATGGGGGACTAGCGGGAGAGTCTCCTACAATGAGCAGTTCTTC. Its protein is CASSPWGTSGRVSYNEQFF.

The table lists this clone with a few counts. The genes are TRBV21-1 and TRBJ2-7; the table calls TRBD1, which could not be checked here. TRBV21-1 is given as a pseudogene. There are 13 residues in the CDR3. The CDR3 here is CASSKDSSYEQYF. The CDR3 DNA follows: TGTGCCAGCAGCAAAGACAGCTCCTACGAGCAGTACTTC.

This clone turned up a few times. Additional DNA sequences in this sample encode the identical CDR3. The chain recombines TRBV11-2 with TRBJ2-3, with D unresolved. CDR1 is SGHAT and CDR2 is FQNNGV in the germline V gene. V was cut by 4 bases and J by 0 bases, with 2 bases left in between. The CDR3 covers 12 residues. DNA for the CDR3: TGTGCCAGCAGCTCTAGCACAGATACGCAGTATTTT. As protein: CASSSSTDTQYF.

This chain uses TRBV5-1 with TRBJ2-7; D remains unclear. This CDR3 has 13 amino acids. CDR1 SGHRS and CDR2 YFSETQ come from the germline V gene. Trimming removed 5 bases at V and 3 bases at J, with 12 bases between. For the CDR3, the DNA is TGCGCCAGCAGTAAGCAGGCGAGCTACGAGCAGTACTTC. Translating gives CASSKQASYEQYF.

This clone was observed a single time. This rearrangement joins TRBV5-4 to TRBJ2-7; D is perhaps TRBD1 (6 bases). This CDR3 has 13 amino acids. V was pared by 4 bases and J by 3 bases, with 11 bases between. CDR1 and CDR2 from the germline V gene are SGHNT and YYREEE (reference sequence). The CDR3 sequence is CASSVQGLYEQYF. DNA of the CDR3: TGTGCCAGCAGCGTTCAGGGGCTCTACGAGCAGTACTTC.

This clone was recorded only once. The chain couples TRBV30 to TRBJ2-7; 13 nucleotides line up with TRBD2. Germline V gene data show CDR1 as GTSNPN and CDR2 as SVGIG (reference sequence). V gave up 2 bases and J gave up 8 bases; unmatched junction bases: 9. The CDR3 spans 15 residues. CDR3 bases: TGTGCCTGGAGTTCTACCGGGACTAGCGGGACCAAGCAGTACTTC. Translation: CAWSSTGTSGTKQYF.

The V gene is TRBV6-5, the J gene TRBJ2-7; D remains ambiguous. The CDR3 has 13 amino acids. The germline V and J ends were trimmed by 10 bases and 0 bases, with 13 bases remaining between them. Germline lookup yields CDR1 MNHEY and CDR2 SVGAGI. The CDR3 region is CATRWRSSYEQYF. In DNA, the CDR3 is TGTGCCACGAGATGGCGGAGCTCCTACGAGCAGTACTTC.

Here the CDR3 DNA reads TGTGCCTGGATGGGGACAGAGACTGAAGCTTTCTTT. It yields the protein CAWMGTETEAFF. The gene calls are TRBV30 and TRBJ1-1; TRBD1 matches at 7 bases. There are 12 residues in the CDR3. J lost 5 bases, V lost 4 bases, and 4 bases had no gene match. Germline-derived CDR1 and CDR2 are GTSNPN and SVGIG (reference sequence).

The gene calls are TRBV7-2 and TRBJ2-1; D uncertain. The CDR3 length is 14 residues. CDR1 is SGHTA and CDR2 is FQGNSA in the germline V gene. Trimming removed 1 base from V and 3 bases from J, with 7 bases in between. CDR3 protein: CASSLGDIYNEQFF. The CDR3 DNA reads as TGTGCCAGCAGCTTAGGTGACATCTACAATGAGCAGTTCTTC.